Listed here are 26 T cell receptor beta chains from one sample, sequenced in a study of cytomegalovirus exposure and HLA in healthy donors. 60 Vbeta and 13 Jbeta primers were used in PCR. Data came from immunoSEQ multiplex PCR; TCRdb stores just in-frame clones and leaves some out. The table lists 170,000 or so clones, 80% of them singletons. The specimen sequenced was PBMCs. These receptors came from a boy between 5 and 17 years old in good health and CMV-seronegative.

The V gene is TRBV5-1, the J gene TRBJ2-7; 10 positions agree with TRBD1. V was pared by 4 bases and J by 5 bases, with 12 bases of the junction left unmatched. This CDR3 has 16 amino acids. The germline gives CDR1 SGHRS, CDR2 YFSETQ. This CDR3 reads CASSRDRDRGSNEQYF. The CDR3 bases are TGCGCCAGCAGCCGGGACCGGGACAGGGGATCAAACGAGCAGTACTTC.

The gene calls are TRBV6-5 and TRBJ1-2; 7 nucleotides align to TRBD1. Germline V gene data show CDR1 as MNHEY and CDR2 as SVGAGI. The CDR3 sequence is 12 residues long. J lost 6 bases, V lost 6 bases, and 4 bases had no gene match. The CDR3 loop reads CASSRQGDGYTF. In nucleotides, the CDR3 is TGTGCCAGCAGCCGACAGGGAGATGGCTACACCTTC.

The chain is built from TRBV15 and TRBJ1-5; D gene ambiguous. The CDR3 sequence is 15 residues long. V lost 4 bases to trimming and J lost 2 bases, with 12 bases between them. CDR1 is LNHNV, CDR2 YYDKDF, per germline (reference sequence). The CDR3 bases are TGTGCCACCAGCATATCCCTTTTTGGCAATCAGCCCCAGCATTTT. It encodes CATSISLFGNQPQHF.

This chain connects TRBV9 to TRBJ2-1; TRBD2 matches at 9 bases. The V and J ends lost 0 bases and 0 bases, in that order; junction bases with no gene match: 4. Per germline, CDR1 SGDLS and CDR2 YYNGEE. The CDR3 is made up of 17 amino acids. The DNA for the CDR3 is TGTGCCAGCAGCGTAGCATTAGCGGGGGCCTCCTACAATGAGCAGTTCTTC. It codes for CASSVALAGASYNEQFF. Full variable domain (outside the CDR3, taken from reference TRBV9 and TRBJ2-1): DSGVTQTPKHLITATGQRVTLRCSPRSGDLSVYWYQQSLDQGLQFLIQYYNGEERAKGNILERFSAQQFPDLHSELNLSSLELGDSALYFCASSVALAGASYNEQFFGPGTRLTVL.

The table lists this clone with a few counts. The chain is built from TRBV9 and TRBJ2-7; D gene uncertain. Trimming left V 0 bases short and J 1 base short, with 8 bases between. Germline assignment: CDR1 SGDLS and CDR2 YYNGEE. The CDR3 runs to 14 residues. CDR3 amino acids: CASSVGARSYEQYF. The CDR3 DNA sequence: TGTGCCAGCAGCGTAGGTGCTAGATCCTACGAGCAGTACTTC.

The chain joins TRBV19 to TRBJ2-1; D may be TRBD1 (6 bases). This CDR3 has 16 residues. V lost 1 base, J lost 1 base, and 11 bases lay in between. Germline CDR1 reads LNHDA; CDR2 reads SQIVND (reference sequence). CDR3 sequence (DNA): TGTGCCAGTAGTATAGTAGGGGGTCGGTCCTACAATGAGCAGTTCTTC. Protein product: CASSIVGGRSYNEQFF.

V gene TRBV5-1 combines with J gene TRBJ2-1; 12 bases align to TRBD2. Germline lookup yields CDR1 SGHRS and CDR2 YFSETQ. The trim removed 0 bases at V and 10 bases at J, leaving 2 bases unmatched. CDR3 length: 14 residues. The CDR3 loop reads CASSLGLAGAEQFF. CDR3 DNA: TGCGCCAGCAGCTTGGGACTAGCGGGGGCCGAGCAGTTCTTC.

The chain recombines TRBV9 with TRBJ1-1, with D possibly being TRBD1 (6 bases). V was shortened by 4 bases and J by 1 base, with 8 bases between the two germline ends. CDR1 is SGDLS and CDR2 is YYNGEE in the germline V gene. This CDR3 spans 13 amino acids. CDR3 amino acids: CASSPGQNTEAFF. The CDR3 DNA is TGTGCCAGCAGCCCGGGACAGAACACTGAAGCTTTCTTT.

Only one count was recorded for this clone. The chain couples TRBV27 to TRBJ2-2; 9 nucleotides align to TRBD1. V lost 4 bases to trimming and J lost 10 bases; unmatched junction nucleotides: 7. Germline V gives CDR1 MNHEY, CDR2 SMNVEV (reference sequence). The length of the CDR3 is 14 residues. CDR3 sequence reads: CASSSGQGPVELFF. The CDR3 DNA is TGTGCCAGCAGTTCCGGACAGGGGCCTGTGGAGCTGTTTTTT.

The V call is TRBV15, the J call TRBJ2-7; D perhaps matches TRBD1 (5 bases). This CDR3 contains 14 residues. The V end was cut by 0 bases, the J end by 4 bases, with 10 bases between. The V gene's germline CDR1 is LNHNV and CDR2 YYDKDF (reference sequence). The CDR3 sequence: CATSREEQDYEQYF. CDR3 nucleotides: TGTGCCACCAGCAGAGAAGAACAGGATTACGAGCAGTACTTC.

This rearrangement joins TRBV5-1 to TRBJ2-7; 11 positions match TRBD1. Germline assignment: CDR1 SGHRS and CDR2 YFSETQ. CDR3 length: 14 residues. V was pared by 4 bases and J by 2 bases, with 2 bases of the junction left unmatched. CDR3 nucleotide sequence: TGCGCCAGCAGCGGGGGACAGGGGGCCTACGAGCAGTACTTC. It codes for CASSGGQGAYEQYF.

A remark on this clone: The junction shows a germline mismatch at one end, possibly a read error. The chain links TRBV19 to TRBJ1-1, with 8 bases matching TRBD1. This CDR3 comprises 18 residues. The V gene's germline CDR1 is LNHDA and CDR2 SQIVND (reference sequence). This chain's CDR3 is CASSIRISGTGLNTEAFF. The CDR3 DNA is TGTGCCAGTAGTATCCGAATATCCGGGACAGGATTGAATACTGAAGCTTTCTTT.

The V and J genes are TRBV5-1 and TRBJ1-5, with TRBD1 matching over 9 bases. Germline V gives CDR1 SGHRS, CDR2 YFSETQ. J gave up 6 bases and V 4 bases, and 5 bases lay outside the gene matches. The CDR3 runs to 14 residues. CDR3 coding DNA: TGCGCCAGCAGCCCCGGACAGGGGACTCAGCCCCAGCATTTT. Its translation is CASSPGQGTQPQHF.

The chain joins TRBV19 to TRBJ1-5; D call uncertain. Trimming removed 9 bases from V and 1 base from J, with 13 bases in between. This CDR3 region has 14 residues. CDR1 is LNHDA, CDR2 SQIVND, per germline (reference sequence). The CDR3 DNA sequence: TGTGCCAGCACCCCCCAGGTGAGCAATCAGCCCCAGCATTTT. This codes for CASTPQVSNQPQHF.

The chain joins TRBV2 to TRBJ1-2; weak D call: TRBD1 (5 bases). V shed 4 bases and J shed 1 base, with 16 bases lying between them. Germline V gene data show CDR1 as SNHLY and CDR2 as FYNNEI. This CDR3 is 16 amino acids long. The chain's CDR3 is CASSVHQGKSNYGYTF. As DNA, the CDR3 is TGTGCCAGCAGTGTACACCAGGGCAAAAGTAACTATGGCTACACCTTC.

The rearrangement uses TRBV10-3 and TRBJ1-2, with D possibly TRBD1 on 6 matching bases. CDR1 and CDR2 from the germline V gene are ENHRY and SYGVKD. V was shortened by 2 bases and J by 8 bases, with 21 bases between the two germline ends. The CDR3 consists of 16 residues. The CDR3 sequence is CAISEVARGLVQGYTF. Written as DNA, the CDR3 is TGTGCCATCAGTGAGGTAGCCAGGGGATTGGTTCAAGGCTACACCTTC.

For the CDR3, the DNA is TGTGCCAGTAGTATAGGGACAGGGGGCTCCGCAAGGCCGTTCTTC. This gives the protein CASSIGTGGSARPFF. The rearrangement links TRBV19 to TRBJ2-1, with 11 bases lining up with TRBD1. The V gene's germline CDR1 is LNHDA and CDR2 SQIVND (reference sequence). The CDR3 contains 15 residues. J gave up 15 bases and V 1 base, and 11 bases lay outside the gene matches.

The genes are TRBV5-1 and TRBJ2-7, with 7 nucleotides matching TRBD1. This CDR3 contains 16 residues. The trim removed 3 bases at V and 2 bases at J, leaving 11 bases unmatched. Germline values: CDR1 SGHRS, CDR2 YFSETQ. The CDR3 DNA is TGCGCCAGCAGCTGGAACACCGGGACAGACACCTACGAGCAGTACTTC. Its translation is CASSWNTGTDTYEQYF.

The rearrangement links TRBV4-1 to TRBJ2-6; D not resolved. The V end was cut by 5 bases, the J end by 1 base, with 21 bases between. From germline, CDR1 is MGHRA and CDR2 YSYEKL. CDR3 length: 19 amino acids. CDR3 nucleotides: TGCGCCAGCAGCTCACTAAGCCCCGTTGCTTTTTCTGGGGCCAACGTCCTGACTTTC. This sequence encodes CASSSLSPVAFSGANVLTF.

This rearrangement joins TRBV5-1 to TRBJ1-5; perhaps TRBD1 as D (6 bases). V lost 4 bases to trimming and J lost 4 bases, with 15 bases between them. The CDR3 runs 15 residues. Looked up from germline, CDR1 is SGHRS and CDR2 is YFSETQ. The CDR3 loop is CASSLDSGQNQPQHF. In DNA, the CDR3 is TGCGCCAGCAGCCTTGACAGCGGACAGAATCAGCCCCAGCATTTT. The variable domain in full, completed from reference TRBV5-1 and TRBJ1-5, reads KAGVTQTPRYLIKTRGQQVTLSCSPISGHRSVSWYQQTPGQGLQFLFEYFSETQRNKGNFPGRFSGRQFSNSRSEMNVSTLELGDSALYLCASSLDSGQNQPQHFGDGTRLSIL.

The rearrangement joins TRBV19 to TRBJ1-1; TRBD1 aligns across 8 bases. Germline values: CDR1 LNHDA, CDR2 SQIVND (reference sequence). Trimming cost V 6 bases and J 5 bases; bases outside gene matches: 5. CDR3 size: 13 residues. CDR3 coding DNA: TGTGCCAGTAGCCAGACAGGGGAAACTGAAGCTTTCTTT. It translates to CASSQTGETEAFF.

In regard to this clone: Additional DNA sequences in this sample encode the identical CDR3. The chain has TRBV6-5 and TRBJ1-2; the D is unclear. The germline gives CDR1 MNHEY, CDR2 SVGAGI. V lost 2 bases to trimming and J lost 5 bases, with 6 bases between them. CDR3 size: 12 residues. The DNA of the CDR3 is TGTGCCAGCAGTTACGGAGGGTATGGCTACACCTTC. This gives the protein CASSYGGYGYTF.

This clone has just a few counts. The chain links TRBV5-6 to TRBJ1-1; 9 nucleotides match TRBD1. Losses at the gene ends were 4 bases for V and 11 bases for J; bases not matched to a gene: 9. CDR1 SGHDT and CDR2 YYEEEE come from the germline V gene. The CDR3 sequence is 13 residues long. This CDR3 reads CASSGGQGMTAFF. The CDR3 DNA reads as TGTGCCAGCAGCGGGGGACAGGGTATGACGGCTTTCTTT.

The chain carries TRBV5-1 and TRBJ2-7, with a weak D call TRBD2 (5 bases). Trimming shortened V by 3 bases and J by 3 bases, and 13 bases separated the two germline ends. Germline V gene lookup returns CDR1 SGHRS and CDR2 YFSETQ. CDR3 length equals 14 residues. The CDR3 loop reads CASSWTGNYYEQYF. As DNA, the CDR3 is TGCGCCAGCAGCTGGACCGGGAATTACTACGAGCAGTACTTC.

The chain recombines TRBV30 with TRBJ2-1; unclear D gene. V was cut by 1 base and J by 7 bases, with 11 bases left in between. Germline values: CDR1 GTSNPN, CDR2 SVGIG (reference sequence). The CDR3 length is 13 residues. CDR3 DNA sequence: TGTGCCTGGAGTGGGGCAGGCGATAATGAGCAGTTCTTC. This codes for CAWSGAGDNEQFF.

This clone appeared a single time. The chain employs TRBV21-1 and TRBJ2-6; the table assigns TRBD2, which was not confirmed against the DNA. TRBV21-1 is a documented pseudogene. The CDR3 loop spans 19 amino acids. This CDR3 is CASSVRSAGSGSGANVLTF. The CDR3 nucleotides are TGTGCCAGCAGCGTCCGGTCTGCAGGAAGCGGCTCTGGGGCCAACGTCCTGACTTTC.